What follows are 18 T cell receptor beta chains derived from one specimen sequenced in a study of cytomegalovirus exposure and HLA in healthy donors. Primers for the PCR totalled 60 Vbeta and 13 Jbeta. Assay used: immunoSEQ multiplex PCR; TCRdb lists only in-frame clones, some missing. The sample has roughly 140,000 clones, 64% seen once. The sample was PBMCs. These receptors all stem from a woman aged 30 to 39 in good health and CMV-seropositive.

V is TRBV19 and J is TRBJ1-5; 9 bases are shared with TRBD1. Trimming at V came to 7 bases and at J to 9 bases, leaving 7 bases not matched to a gene. The length of the CDR3 is 13 residues. Germline CDR1 is LNHDA and CDR2 is SQIVND (reference sequence). CDR3 loop: CASTGTGLMPQHF. The DNA of the CDR3 is TGTGCCAGTACCGGGACAGGGCTTATGCCCCAGCATTTT.

The chain is built from TRBV7-9 and TRBJ2-5; D remains ambiguous. Between the trimmed V and J ends, which lost 1 base and 5 bases, there was a span of 5 bases. Germline values: CDR1 SEHNR, CDR2 FQNEAQ (reference sequence). The length of the CDR3 is 12 residues. This CDR3 is CASSLVSETQYF. In DNA, the CDR3 is TGTGCCAGCAGCTTAGTTTCGGAGACCCAGTACTTC. The full variable domain, completed using reference TRBV7-9 and TRBJ2-5, is DTGVSQNPRHKITKRGQNVTFRCDPISEHNRLYWYRQTLGQGPEFLTYFQNEAQLEKSRLLSDRFSAERPKGSFSTLEIQRTEQGDSAMYLCASSLVSETQYFGPGTRLLVL.

The chain links TRBV5-1 to TRBJ1-2, with no clear D. V lost 2 bases to trimming and J lost 4 bases, with 9 bases between them. Germline assignment: CDR1 SGHRS and CDR2 YFSETQ. The CDR3 extends over 13 amino acids. As DNA, the CDR3 is TGCGCCAGCAGCTTAGACACCCTCTATGGCTACACCTTC. Translated: CASSLDTLYGYTF. The full variable domain, its missing parts supplied by reference TRBV5-1 and TRBJ1-2, is KAGVTQTPRYLIKTRGQQVTLSCSPISGHRSVSWYQQTPGQGLQFLFEYFSETQRNKGNFPGRFSGRQFSNSRSEMNVSTLELGDSALYLCASSLDTLYGYTFGSGTRLTVV.

V usage is TRBV7-2 and J usage is TRBJ1-1, with D perhaps TRBD1 (5 bases). Trimming removed 5 bases from V and 4 bases from J, with 14 bases in between. The CDR3 is made up of 14 amino acids. Per germline, CDR1 SGHTA and CDR2 FQGNSA. The CDR3, as DNA: TGTGCCAGCAGCCCAAGACAGTGGGTCACTGAAGCTTTCTTT. Protein sequence: CASSPRQWVTEAFF.

V gene TRBV4-2 combines with J gene TRBJ1-4; TRBD1 aligns across 7 bases. With 3 bases clipped from V and 7 bases from J, the junction kept 17 bases outside the gene matches. The V gene's germline CDR1 is LGHNA and CDR2 YNFKEQ. The CDR3 covers 18 residues. CDR3 bases: TGTGCCAGCAGCCACCTCGCGGGACAGCGAGCGCCTAGTGAAAAACTGTTTTTT. Its protein product is CASSHLAGQRAPSEKLFF.

The chain uses TRBV30 and TRBJ1-4, with TRBD1 matching over 9 bases. This CDR3 contains 17 residues. Germline V gene data show CDR1 as GTSNPN and CDR2 as SVGIG (reference sequence). The V segment lost 1 base and the J segment 9 bases; nucleotides outside the gene matches: 15. CDR3 protein: CAWSGRTGAFGGKKLFF. CDR3 bases: TGTGCCTGGAGTGGTAGGACAGGGGCCTTCGGTGGGAAAAAACTGTTTTTT.

The chain has TRBV30 and TRBJ1-5, with no clear D. Per the germline V gene, CDR1 is GTSNPN and CDR2 is SVGIG (reference sequence). V lost 0 bases to trimming and J lost 7 bases, with 13 bases between them. The CDR3 length is 14 residues. The CDR3 here is CAWSVGGWEQPQHF. For the CDR3, the DNA is TGTGCCTGGAGTGTTGGTGGGTGGGAGCAGCCCCAGCATTTT.

This rearrangement joins TRBV4-2 to TRBJ2-3; D ambiguous. This CDR3 contains 13 residues. Germline CDR1 is LGHNA and CDR2 is YNFKEQ. V lost 3 bases, J lost 0 bases, and 4 bases lay in between. CDR3 coding DNA: TGTGCCAGCAGCCACCATAGCACAGATACGCAGTATTTT. Translating gives CASSHHSTDTQYF.

This clone has a count of ten or more. The genes are TRBV11-2 and TRBJ1-5; unclear D gene. This CDR3 spans 15 amino acids. Germline assignment: CDR1 SGHAT and CDR2 FQNNGV. Trimming took 0 bases from V and 3 from J, leaving 9 bases between them. This CDR3 reads CASSLDYSYNQPQHF. The CDR3 region has the DNA TGTGCCAGCAGCTTAGATTACAGCTACAATCAGCCCCAGCATTTT. Looking up the rest from reference TRBV11-2 and TRBJ1-5 gives the full variable domain: EAGVAQSPRYKIIEKRQSVAFWCNPISGHATLYWYQQILGQGPKLLIQFQNNGVVDDSQLPKDRFSAERLKGVDSTLKIQPAKLEDSAVYLCASSLDYSYNQPQHFGDGTRLSIL.

This clone came up once. The chain joins TRBV7-2 to TRBJ2-6; possible D gene TRBD1, 6 bases. Per the germline V gene, CDR1 is SGHTA and CDR2 is FQGNSA. V lost 5 bases, J lost 0 bases, and 17 bases lay in between. This CDR3 has 18 amino acids. The CDR3: CASSALPGQSSGANVLTF. As DNA, the CDR3 is TGTGCCAGCAGCGCACTACCGGGACAAAGCTCTGGGGCCAACGTCCTGACTTTC.

Points on this clone: Within the sample, other DNA sequences also encode this same CDR3. The chain carries TRBV7-9 and TRBJ1-3; no reliable D call. The V and J ends lost 4 bases and 4 bases respectively, with 5 bases between them. The CDR3 is made up of 12 amino acids. CDR1 and CDR2 from the germline V gene are SEHNR and FQNEAQ (reference sequence). CDR3 DNA sequence: TGTGCCAGCAGCTCCCAGGGAAACACCATATATTTT. The encoded protein is CASSSQGNTIYF.

This rearrangement joins TRBV5-1 to TRBJ1-4, with no clear D. Germline V gene lookup returns CDR1 SGHRS and CDR2 YFSETQ. The CDR3 is 16 residues long. V shed 7 bases and J shed 0 bases, with 16 bases lying between them. The chain's CDR3 is CASSQAGKATNEKLFF. Written as DNA, the CDR3 is TGCGCCAGCTCCCAGGCAGGAAAGGCAACTAATGAAAAACTGTTTTTT.

This clone occurred a few times. This chain connects TRBV6-4 to TRBJ2-1, with D perhaps TRBD1 (6 bases). This CDR3 has 17 amino acids. V gave up 2 bases and J gave up 1 base, with 15 bases separating them. Germline CDR1 and CDR2: MRHNA and SNTAGT. CDR3 sequence reads: CASSDTMTGRSYNEQFF. As DNA, the CDR3 is TGTGCCAGCAGTGACACGATGACAGGCAGGTCCTACAATGAGCAGTTCTTC.

V gene TRBV11-2 combines with J gene TRBJ1-1; a weak D match, TRBD1 (5 bases). CDR3 length: 13 residues. The ends were cut back, 5 bases at V and 6 bases at J, with 13 bases in the middle. Germline CDR1 and CDR2: SGHAT and FQNNGV. In DNA, the CDR3 is TGTGCCAGCAGCCCGACGGGGGTGTCTGAAGCTTTCTTT. Encoded protein: CASSPTGVSEAFF.

This clone was seen only a few times. The chain uses TRBV27 and TRBJ1-2, with 7 bases lining up with TRBD1. CDR3 size: 15 residues. CDR1 and CDR2 from the germline V gene are MNHEY and SMNVEV (reference sequence). Trimming took 7 bases from V and 0 from J; bases not matched to a gene: 8. The CDR3 region has the DNA TGTGCCAGCAAACGTAGTACAGGGGCTAACTATGGCTACACCTTC. Translation: CASKRSTGANYGYTF.

The chain links TRBV6-5 to TRBJ2-7; TRBD1 is a possible D gene (6 bases). Germline CDR1 and CDR2: MNHEY and SVGAGI. The CDR3 consists of 13 residues. V was trimmed by 5 bases and J by 3 bases, leaving 11 bases between them. In DNA, the CDR3 is TGTGCCAGCAGTAGGCAGGGGATCTACGAGCAGTACTTC. Amino acid sequence: CASSRQGIYEQYF.

The genes are TRBV5-1 and TRBJ2-5; 7 bases are shared with TRBD2. CDR3 size: 16 residues. V shed 0 bases, J shed 1 base, and the junction held 6 bases outside the gene matches. Germline CDR1 is SGHRS and CDR2 is YFSETQ. CDR3 nucleotides: TGCGCCAGCAGCTTGGAAGGAGCGGGAATCCAAGAGACCCAGTACTTC. Encoded protein: CASSLEGAGIQETQYF. Filled out from reference TRBV5-1 and TRBJ2-5, the complete variable domain reads KAGVTQTPRYLIKTRGQQVTLSCSPISGHRSVSWYQQTPGQGLQFLFEYFSETQRNKGNFPGRFSGRQFSNSRSEMNVSTLELGDSALYLCASSLEGAGIQETQYFGPGTRLLVL.

This chain connects TRBV9 to TRBJ2-1, with 8 bases fitting TRBD2. The CDR3 covers 15 residues. CDR1 and CDR2 (germline): SGDLS, YYNGEE. The trim removed 0 bases at V and 7 bases at J, leaving 6 bases unmatched. In DNA, the CDR3 is TGTGCCAGCAGCGTAGGGCGGGGGGCACGTAATGAGCAGTTCTTC. This translates into CASSVGRGARNEQFF.